This T cell receptor beta chain was captured in a study of Ad26.COV2.S vaccination and SARS-CoV-2 variants. Study results and limitations: Breadth measured for non-spike TCRs was similar across vaccine and placebo recipients.

Treatment in this sample: some 20 received Ad26.COV2.S at low or high dose, single or two shots; five or six received placebo; per-sample allocation not given. Day 63 following the first vaccine or placebo injection was when the samples were taken. As to this clone: The antigen remains undetermined.

Sequenced by immunoSEQ multiplex PCR; TCRdb stores in-frame clones only, minus some. The sample records roughly 270,000 clones, around 87% being singletons. Germline values: CDR1 SQVTM, CDR2 ANQGSEA. This CDR3 has 10 residues. V was cut by 2 bases and J by 11 bases, with 9 bases left in between. The TCR was taken from a person between 18 and 65 years old who received the Ad26.COV2.S COVID-19 vaccine or a placebo. The chain carries TRBV29-1 and TRBJ1-1; D is undetermined. Here the sequenced sample was peripheral blood, taken in a trial of Ad26.COV2.S vaccine versus placebo. CDR3 in DNA: TGCAGCGTTGAAACTCTGCGGGCTTTCTTT. It is translated as CSVETLRAFF.